This TCR beta chain was sequenced in a study of T-cell memory formation after mild COVID-19. TCRdb reprocessed the 5' RACE reads via MiXCR and lists one record per CDR3 protein. The sample includes about 250,000 distinct CDR3 sequences, 15% of them seen just once. The CDR3 totals 15 residues. V dropped 7 bases and J dropped 4 bases, with 16 bases sitting between them. This chain uses TRBV12-3 or TRBV12-4 with TRBJ2-2; D is uncertain. The TCR originated in an adult woman who had mild COVID-19 (a few samples of this study predate the infection). Cell type and time point are not known. Sequenced material: PBMCs or a T cell subset sorted from them (not recorded which). CDR3 in amino acids: CASTLLGFPTGELFF. The CDR3 DNA is TGTGCCAGCACCCTCCTAGGTTTCCCCACCGGGGAGCTGTTTTTT.